The 15 T cell receptor beta chains below come from one sample, sequenced in a study of tissue T cells after allogeneic stem cell transplantation. Documented time point: mouse harvest day 7 after allogeneic transplant. Each mouse received 10^7 T-cell-depleted marrow cells plus 10^6 splenic CD5+ T cells by tail vein. Method: immunoSEQ multiplex PCR; TCRdb's copy keeps in-frame clones and lacks some. The sample has some 10,000 clones; 40% to 50% are singletons. Sequenced input: skin. These receptor sequences come from a female BALB/c mouse given C57BL/6 T cells with graft-versus-host disease after an allogeneic hematopoietic cell transplant.

Comments on this clone: Gene names and germline match the mouse. The sequence runs out 1 residue before the end of the CDR3; the remainder is reconstructed from the germline J gene. The sample carries other DNA sequences with the same CDR3. The V call is TRBV15, the J call TRBJ2-2; D is unclear. Germline V gene sequence: CDR1 SGHND, CDR2 FRSKSL. Between the trimmed V and J ends, which lost 6 bases and 1 base, there was a span of 6 bases. CDR3 length: 13 amino acids. The chain's CDR3 is CASSLKNTGQLYF. CDR3 DNA, as far as it was read: TGTGCCAGCAGCCTGAAAAACACCGGGCAGCTCTAC.

This clone came up a few times. Genes here carry mouse names. Sequencing ends 1 residue short of the CDR3 end; the germline J gene provides the rest. The chain recombines TRBV26 with TRBJ2-7, with D hard to call. V was shortened by 5 bases and J by 4 bases, with 6 bases between the two germline ends. The CDR3 runs to 11 residues. CDR1 is KGHPV, CDR2 FQNQEV, per germline (reference sequence). CDR3 bases read: TGTGCCAGCAGTAGGGAGTATGAACAGTAC. Translation: CASSREYEQY. The entire CDR3 is CASSREYEQYF.

This clone is large (0.1 to 1%) within its sample. The listed genes are named as in mouse. The read comes to an end 1 residue before the CDR3 does, leaving the germline J gene to fill in the end. The chain recombines TRBV13-1 with TRBJ2-7; 7 bases align to TRBD2. Germline V CDR1 and CDR2: NSHNY, SYGAGN. J lost 4 bases, V lost 2 bases, and 3 bases had no gene match. The CDR3 length is 13 residues. The CDR3 DNA, read in part, is TGTGCCAGCAGTGAAGACTGGGCTTATGAACAGTAC. Its protein is CASSEDWAYEQY. The CDR3 in full is CASSEDWAYEQYF.

In the case of this clone: These gene names are mouse names. From the germline J gene comes the end of the CDR3, since the read stops 1 residue before it. This chain links TRBV13-2 with TRBJ2-1, with 9 bases that match TRBD2. The germline CDR1 and CDR2 sequences are NNHNN and SYGAGS (reference sequence). The CDR3 covers 14 residues. V gave up 6 bases and J gave up 4 bases; unmatched junction bases: 5. CDR3 protein: CASESGGGYAEQFF. The CDR3 bases that were read are TGTGCCAGCGAATCTGGGGGGGGGTATGCTGAGCAGTTC.

About this clone: Gene names and germline match the mouse. The read stops 1 residue short of the end of the CDR3; the missing end is completed from the germline J gene. The V and J genes are TRBV3 and TRBJ1-1; a possible D gene is TRBD1 (5 bases). Germline V gene lookup returns CDR1 SNHLY and CDR2 FYNGKV (reference sequence). The length of the CDR3 is 13 residues. The V end was cut by 6 bases, the J end by 0 bases, with 8 bases between. CDR3 DNA, as far as it was read: TGTGCCAGCAGTGTGGGACAGAACACAGAAGTCTTC. Translation gives CASSVGQNTEVF. The complete CDR3 sequence is CASSVGQNTEVFF.

The table lists this clone with a few counts. Mouse names are used for the genes. The read gets to within 1 residue of the CDR3 end, and the germline J gene fills in the rest. The rearrangement joins TRBV4 to TRBJ2-1, with 8 bases fitting TRBD2. Looked up from germline, CDR1 is LGHDT and CDR2 is YNNKQL (reference sequence). The CDR3 spans 16 residues. Losses at the gene ends were 7 bases for V and 3 bases for J; bases not matched to a gene: 11. CDR3 DNA, as far as it was read: TGTGCCAGCAACACCGGGCTGGGGGGCCTCTATGCTGAGCAGTTC. Translation: CASNTGLGGLYAEQF. Given in full, the CDR3 is CASNTGLGGLYAEQFF.

Regarding this clone: The gene symbols are mouse symbols. The part of the CDR3 DNA that was read is TGTGCCAGCAGTGGAGACAGAAACTCCGACTACACC. Translating gives CASSGDRNSDYT. The CDR3, in full, reads CASSGDRNSDYTF. The chain employs TRBV13-1 and TRBJ1-2, with a possible D match to TRBD1 (5 bases). Sequencing ends 1 residue short of the CDR3 end; the germline J gene provides the rest. The V end lost 3 bases, the J end lost 1 base, and 7 bases lay between the germline ends. Looked up from germline, CDR1 is NSHNY and CDR2 is SYGAGN. The CDR3 runs 13 residues.

Only a few counts were recorded for this clone. The germline and genes are mouse ones. Read data end 1 residue before the CDR3 end; the end is taken from the germline J gene. This rearrangement joins TRBV13-3 to TRBJ1-4; D uncertain. Germline lookup yields CDR1 NNHDY and CDR2 SYVADS. V was clipped by 5 bases and J by 3 bases, with 5 bases between them. The CDR3 spans 12 residues. The CDR3 loop is CASRGPNERLFF. The DNA read from the CDR3 is TGTGCCAGCAGGGGCCCCAACGAAAGATTATTT.

A remark on this clone: Genes here carry mouse names. The observed sequence ends 1 residue before the CDR3 terminus, with the missing tail filled in from the germline J gene. This chain uses TRBV3 with TRBJ1-3; D is perhaps TRBD1 (6 bases). Germline CDR1 SNHLY, CDR2 FYNGKV (reference sequence). The germline V and J ends were trimmed by 3 bases and 0 bases, with 6 bases remaining between them. CDR3 length equals 14 residues. The sequenced CDR3 bases are TGTGCCAGCAGCTTCAGGGGTTCTGGAAATACGCTCTAT. Translated: CASSFRGSGNTLY. The full CDR3 protein reads CASSFRGSGNTLYF.

This clone was found a few times. Genes here carry mouse names. The CDR3 goes on 1 residue after the read ends, and that part is filled in from the germline J gene. V and J are TRBV13-2 and TRBJ2-7; TRBD2 matches 10 bases. CDR3 length equals 15 residues. Trimming at V came to 3 bases and at J to 2 bases, leaving 5 bases not matched to a gene. The V gene's germline CDR1 is NNHNN and CDR2 SYGAGS (reference sequence). The sequenced CDR3 bases are TGTGCCAGCGGTGGTCTGGGGGGGCGACCCTATGAACAGTAC. Protein: CASGGLGGRPYEQY. The full CDR3 is CASGGLGGRPYEQYF.

A note on this clone: Genes here carry mouse names. The read ends 1 residue early relative to the CDR3; the germline J gene fills the gap. The J gene is TRBJ2-3, the V gene TRBV5; tentative D call: TRBD1 (6 bases). This CDR3 region has 16 residues. Germline lookup yields CDR1 LGHNA and CDR2 YNLKQL (reference sequence). V dropped 0 bases and J dropped 1 base, with 11 bases sitting between them. The CDR3 reads CASSQDRRTGAETLYF. CDR3 DNA (partial): TGTGCCAGCAGCCAAGATAGGAGGACAGGTGCAGAAACGCTGTAT.

For this clone: Gene labels here are mouse ones. The CDR3 extends 1 residue past the end of the read, so its final part is completed from the germline J gene. The chain carries TRBV13-2 and TRBJ2-1; TRBD2 matches 10 bases. Germline assignment: CDR1 NNHNN and CDR2 SYGAGS (reference sequence). Losses at the gene ends were 4 bases for V and 6 bases for J; bases not matched to a gene: 10. The CDR3 loop spans 16 amino acids. The CDR3 loop reads CASGSLPWGGAAEQFF. The part of the CDR3 DNA that was read is TGTGCCAGCGGTTCTCTCCCCTGGGGGGGCGCTGCTGAGCAGTTC.

Concerning this clone: Genes and germline come from the mouse. The DNA ends 1 residue before the CDR3 does, and the rest of the CDR3 is filled in from the germline J gene. The chain uses TRBV5 and TRBJ2-1, with D hard to call. The CDR3 runs to 13 residues. Germline V gene data show CDR1 as LGHNA and CDR2 as YNLKQL (reference sequence). With 1 base removed from V and 4 bases from J, the gap between germline ends came to 5 bases. The CDR3 region is CASSQGQYAEQFF. The covered CDR3 bases are TGTGCCAGCAGCCAAGGACAATATGCTGAGCAGTTC.

Turning to this clone: Mouse names are used for the genes. The read terminates 1 residue before the CDR3 end, so the remaining end is supplied by the germline J gene. The chain has TRBV2 and TRBJ2-1, with TRBD2 identical over 11 bases. V was pared by 2 bases and J by 7 bases, with 4 bases of the junction left unmatched. The CDR3 sequence is 15 residues long. From germline, CDR1 is LGHNA and CDR2 YSYQKL. Partial CDR3 DNA: TGTGCCAGCAGCCAAACTGGGGGGGCGAGGGCTGAGCAGTTC. This encodes CASSQTGGARAEQF. From start to end, the CDR3 is CASSQTGGARAEQFF.

As to this clone: Gene names and germline match the mouse. The CDR3 end falls 1 residue outside the read, so it is completed with the germline J gene. The gene calls are TRBV26 and TRBJ2-7; D is perhaps TRBD1 (6 bases). Trimming removed 2 bases from V and 4 bases from J, with 9 bases in between. Germline CDR1 reads KGHPV; CDR2 reads FQNQEV (reference sequence). The CDR3 consists of 13 residues. CDR3 amino acids: CASSLGQPYEQYF. The DNA read from the CDR3 is TGTGCCAGCAGTCTGGGACAGCCTTATGAACAGTAC.